This TCR beta chain appears in the sequencing data of a study of T cell responses to AZD1222 COVID-19 vaccine. Study outcomes and limitations: Spike-specific TCR breadth and depth went up after people got two AZD1222 doses. It should be noted that donors were predominantly white British and more often female, and clonal diversity was possibly underestimated.

Remarks on this clone: Its antigen remains unknown.

The germline V gene has CDR1 SNHLY and CDR2 FYNNEI. Losses at the gene ends were 6 bases for V and 1 base for J; bases not matched to a gene: 24. The CDR3 extends over 23 amino acids. Profiling relied on immunoSEQ multiplex PCR, and the TCRdb table lists in-frame clones only, not all of them. The sample records about 96,000 clones, roughly nine tenths being singletons. The sequenced sample was peripheral blood, obtained on day 0 of AZD1222 vaccination. The chain has TRBV2 and TRBJ2-2; TRBD2 agrees at 12 bases. The clonotype was recovered from an adult in good health. CDR3 sequence reads: CASRRQGSLAGGPYPENTGELFF. CDR3 nucleotide sequence: TGTGCCAGCAGGCGACAGGGTTCTCTAGCGGGGGGGCCTTATCCAGAGAACACCGGGGAGCTGTTTTTT. Together with reference TRBV2 and TRBJ2-2, the CDR3 gives the full variable domain: EPEVTQTPSHQVTQMGQEVILRCVPISNHLYFYWYRQILGQKVEFLVSFYNNEISEKSEIFDDQFSVERPDGSNFTLKIRSTKLEDSAMYFCASRRQGSLAGGPYPENTGELFFGEGSRLTVL.